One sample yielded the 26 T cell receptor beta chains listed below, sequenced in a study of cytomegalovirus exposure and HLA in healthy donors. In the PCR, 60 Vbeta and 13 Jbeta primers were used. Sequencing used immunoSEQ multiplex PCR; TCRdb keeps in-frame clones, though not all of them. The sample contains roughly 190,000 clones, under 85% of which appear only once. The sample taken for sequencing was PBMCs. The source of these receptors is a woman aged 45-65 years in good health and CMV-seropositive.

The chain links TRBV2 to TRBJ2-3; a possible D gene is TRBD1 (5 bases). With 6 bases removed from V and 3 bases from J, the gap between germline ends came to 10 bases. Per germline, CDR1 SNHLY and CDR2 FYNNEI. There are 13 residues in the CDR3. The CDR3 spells CASSTGFTDTQYF. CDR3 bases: TGTGCCAGCAGCACAGGTTTTACAGATACGCAGTATTTT.

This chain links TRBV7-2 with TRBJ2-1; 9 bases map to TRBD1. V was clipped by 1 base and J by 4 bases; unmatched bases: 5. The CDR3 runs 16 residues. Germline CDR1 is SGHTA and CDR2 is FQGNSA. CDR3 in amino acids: CASSLVGTGSYNEQFF. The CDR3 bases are TGTGCCAGCAGCTTAGTCGGGACAGGGTCTTACAATGAGCAGTTCTTC.

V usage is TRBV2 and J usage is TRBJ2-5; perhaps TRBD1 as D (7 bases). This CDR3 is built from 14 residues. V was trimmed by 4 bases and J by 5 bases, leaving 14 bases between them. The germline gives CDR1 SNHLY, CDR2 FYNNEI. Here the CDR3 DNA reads TGTGCCAGCAGTGGACAGGGAGGCGGTGAGACCCAGTACTTC. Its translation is CASSGQGGGETQYF.

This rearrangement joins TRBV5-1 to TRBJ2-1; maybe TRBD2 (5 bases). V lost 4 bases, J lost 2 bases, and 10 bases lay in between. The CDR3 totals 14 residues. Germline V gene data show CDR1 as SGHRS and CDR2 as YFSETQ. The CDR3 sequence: CASSTGGAYNEQFF. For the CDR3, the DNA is TGCGCCAGCAGCACTGGAGGAGCCTACAATGAGCAGTTCTTC.

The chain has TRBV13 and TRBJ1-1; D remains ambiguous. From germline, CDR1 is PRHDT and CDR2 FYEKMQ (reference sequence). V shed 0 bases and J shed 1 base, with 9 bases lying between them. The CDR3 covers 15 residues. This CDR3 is CASSLGPGGNTEAFF. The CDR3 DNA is TGTGCCAGCAGCTTAGGTCCAGGAGGGAACACTGAAGCTTTCTTT.

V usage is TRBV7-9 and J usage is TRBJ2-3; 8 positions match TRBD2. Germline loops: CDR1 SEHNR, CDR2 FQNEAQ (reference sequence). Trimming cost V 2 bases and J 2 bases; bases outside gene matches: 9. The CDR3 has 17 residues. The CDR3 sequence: CASSLIAGLIITDTQYF. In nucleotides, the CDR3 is TGTGCCAGCAGCTTAATAGCGGGACTGATAATCACAGATACGCAGTATTTT.

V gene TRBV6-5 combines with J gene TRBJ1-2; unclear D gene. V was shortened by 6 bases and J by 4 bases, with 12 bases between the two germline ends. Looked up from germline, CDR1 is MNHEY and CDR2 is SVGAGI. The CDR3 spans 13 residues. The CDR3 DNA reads TGTGCCAGCAGCCGACAAGAGGGCTATGGCTACACCTTC. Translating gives CASSRQEGYGYTF.

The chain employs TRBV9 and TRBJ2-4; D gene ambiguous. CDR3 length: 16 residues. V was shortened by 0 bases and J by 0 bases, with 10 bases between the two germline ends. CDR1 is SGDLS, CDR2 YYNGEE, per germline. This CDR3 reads CASSVGPLIAKNIQYF. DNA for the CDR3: TGTGCCAGCAGCGTAGGCCCTCTAATAGCCAAAAACATTCAGTACTTC.

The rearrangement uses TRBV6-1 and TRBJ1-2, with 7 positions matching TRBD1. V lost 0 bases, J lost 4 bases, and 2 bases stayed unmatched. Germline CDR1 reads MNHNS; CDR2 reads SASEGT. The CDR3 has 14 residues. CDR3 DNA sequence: TGTGCCAGCAGTGAAGCGACAGGGATCTATGGCTACACCTTC. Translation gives CASSEATGIYGYTF.

Here the CDR3 reads CASSQPRNRGLGYTF. CDR3 DNA: TGCGCCAGCAGCCAGCCTCGGAACAGGGGGCTTGGCTACACCTTC. This chain uses TRBV4-1 with TRBJ1-2; 9 positions match TRBD1. V trimming: 3 bases; J trimming: 7 bases; junction bases outside the gene matches: 9. This CDR3 is built from 15 residues. Germline V lookup: CDR1 MGHRA, CDR2 YSYEKL.

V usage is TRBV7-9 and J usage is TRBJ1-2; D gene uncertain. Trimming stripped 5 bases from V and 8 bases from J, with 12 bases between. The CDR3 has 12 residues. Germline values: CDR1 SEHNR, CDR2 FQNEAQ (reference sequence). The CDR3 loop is CASSRGPGGYTF. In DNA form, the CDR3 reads TGTGCCAGCAGCCGAGGCCCGGGAGGCTACACCTTC.

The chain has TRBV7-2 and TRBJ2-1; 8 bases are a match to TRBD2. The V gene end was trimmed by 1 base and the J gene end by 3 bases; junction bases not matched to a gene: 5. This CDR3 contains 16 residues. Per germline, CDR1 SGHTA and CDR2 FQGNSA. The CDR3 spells CASSLGRGGRYNEQFF. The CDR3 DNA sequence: TGTGCCAGCAGCTTAGGTCGGGGGGGCCGCTACAATGAGCAGTTCTTC.

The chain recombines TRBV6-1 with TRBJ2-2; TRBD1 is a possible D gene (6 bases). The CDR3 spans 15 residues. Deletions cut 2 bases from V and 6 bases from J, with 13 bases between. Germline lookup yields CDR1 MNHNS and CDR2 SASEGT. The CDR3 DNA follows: TGTGCCAGCAGTGAATTTCAGGGGAGCTCCGGGGAGCTGTTTTTT. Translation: CASSEFQGSSGELFF.

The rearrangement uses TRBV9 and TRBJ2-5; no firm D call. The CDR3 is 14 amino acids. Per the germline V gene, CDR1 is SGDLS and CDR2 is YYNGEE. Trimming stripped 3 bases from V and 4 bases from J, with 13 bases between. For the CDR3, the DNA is TGTGCCAGCAGCGACCCAAGAAACTTAGAGACCCAGTACTTC. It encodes CASSDPRNLETQYF.

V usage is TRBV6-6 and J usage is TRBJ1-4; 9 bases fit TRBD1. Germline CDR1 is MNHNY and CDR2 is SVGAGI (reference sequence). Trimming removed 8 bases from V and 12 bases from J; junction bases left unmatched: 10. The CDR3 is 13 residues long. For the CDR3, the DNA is TGTGCCAGCGGAACAGGGGGCGCAGGTCAACTGTTTTTT. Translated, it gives CASGTGGAGQLFF.

The CDR3 loop reads CAISESGTGLYYGYTF. The DNA of the CDR3 is TGTGCCATCAGTGAGTCGGGAACAGGGCTGTACTATGGCTACACCTTC. The V gene is TRBV10-3, the J gene TRBJ1-2; D might be TRBD1 (6 bases). The CDR3 extends over 16 amino acids. V was clipped by 0 bases and J by 3 bases, with 14 bases between them. In germline, CDR1 is ENHRY, CDR2 SYGVKD.

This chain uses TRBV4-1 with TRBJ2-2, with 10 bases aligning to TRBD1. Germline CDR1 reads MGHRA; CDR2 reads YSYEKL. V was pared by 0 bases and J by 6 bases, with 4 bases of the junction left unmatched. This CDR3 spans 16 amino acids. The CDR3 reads CASSQDGTGDSGELFF. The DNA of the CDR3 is TGCGCCAGCAGCCAAGATGGGACAGGGGATTCCGGGGAGCTGTTTTTT.

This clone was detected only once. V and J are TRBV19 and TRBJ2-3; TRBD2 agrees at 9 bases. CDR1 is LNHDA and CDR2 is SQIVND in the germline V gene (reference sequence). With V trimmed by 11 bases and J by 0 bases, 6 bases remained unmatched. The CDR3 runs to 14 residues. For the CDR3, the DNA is TGTGCCGGATCTAGCGGGGATAGCACAGATACGCAGTATTTT. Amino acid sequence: CAGSSGDSTDTQYF.

This CDR3 is CASSVVTLRNQPQHF. The CDR3 DNA is TGTGCCAGTAGTGTAGTGACACTCAGGAATCAGCCCCAGCATTTT. The V gene is TRBV19, the J gene TRBJ1-5; D remains unclear. V was cut by 5 bases and J by 4 bases, with 15 bases left in between. Germline CDR1 is LNHDA and CDR2 is SQIVND (reference sequence). The CDR3 covers 15 residues.

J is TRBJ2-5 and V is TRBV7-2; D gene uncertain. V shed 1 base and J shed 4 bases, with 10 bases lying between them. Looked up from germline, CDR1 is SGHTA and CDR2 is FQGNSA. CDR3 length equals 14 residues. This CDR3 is CASSLGGFRETQYF. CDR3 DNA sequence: TGTGCCAGCAGCTTAGGCGGTTTTAGAGAGACCCAGTACTTC.

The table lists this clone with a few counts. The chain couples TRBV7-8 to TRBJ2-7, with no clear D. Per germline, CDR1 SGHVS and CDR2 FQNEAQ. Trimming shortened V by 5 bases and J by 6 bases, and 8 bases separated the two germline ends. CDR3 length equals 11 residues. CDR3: CASSPGREQYF. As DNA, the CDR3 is TGTGCCAGCAGCCCCGGTCGCGAGCAGTACTTC.

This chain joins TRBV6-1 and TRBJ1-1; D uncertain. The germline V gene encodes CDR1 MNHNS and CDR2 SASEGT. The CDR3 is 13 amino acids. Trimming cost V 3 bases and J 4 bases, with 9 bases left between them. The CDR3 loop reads CASSDAGPTEAFF. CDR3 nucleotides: TGTGCCAGCAGTGACGCAGGCCCCACTGAAGCTTTCTTT.

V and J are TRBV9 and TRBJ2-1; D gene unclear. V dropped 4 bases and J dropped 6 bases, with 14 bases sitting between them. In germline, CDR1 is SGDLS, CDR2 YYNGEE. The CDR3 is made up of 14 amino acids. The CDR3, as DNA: TGTGCCAGCAGCTGGAGTACGGAGCCCAATGAGCAGTTCTTC. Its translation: CASSWSTEPNEQFF.

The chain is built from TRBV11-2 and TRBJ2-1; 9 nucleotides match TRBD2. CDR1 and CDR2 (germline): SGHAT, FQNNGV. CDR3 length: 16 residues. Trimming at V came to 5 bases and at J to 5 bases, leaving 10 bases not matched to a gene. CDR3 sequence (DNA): TGTGCCAGCAGCACCACCGTGGCGGGGGGGAACAATGAGCAGTTCTTC. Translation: CASSTTVAGGNNEQFF.

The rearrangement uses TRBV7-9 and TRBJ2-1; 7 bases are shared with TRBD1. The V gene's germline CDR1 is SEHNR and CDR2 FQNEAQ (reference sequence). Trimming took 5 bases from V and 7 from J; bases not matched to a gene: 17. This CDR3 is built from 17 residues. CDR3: CASSRSYHRDRGNEQFF. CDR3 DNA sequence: TGTGCCAGCAGCAGAAGCTATCACCGGGACAGAGGAAATGAGCAGTTCTTC.

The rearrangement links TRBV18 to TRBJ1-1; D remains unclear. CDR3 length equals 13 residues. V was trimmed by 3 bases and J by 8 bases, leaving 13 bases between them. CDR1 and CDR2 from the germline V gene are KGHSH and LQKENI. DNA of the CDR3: TGTGCCAGCTCACCTCGGGTCCCTGGGGAAGCTTTCTTT. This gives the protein CASSPRVPGEAFF.